Each of the 26 T cell receptor beta chains below was sequenced from the same sample in a study of blood T cell repertoires in COVID-19. Measured with immunoSEQ multiplex PCR; TCRdb has only the in-frame clones, and not every one. The sample consists of tens of thousands of clones, about 86% of them appearing once. Sequencing input: peripheral blood. These receptors were collected from a human donor in a cohort sampled during active COVID-19.

The chain couples TRBV19 to TRBJ1-2; D uncertain. Germline CDR1 LNHDA, CDR2 SQIVND (reference sequence). The V end lost 3 bases, the J end lost 2 bases, and 16 bases lay between the germline ends. The CDR3 runs 16 residues. The DNA of the CDR3 is TGTGCCAGTAGTATTGGCAAACAGCCTGTCAACTATGGCTACACCTTC. Protein: CASSIGKQPVNYGYTF.

The chain carries TRBV19 and TRBJ2-7; D unclear. The CDR3 runs to 13 residues. The V and J ends lost 3 bases and 5 bases respectively, with 11 bases between them. Per the germline V gene, CDR1 is LNHDA and CDR2 is SQIVND (reference sequence). In DNA, the CDR3 is TGTGCCAGTAGTATCCTAGAAAGCAACGAGCAGTACTTC. As protein: CASSILESNEQYF. Full variable domain (remainder filled in from reference TRBV19 and TRBJ2-7): DGGITQSPKYLFRKEGQNVTLSCEQNLNHDAMYWYRQDPGQGLRLIYYSQIVNDFQKGDIAEGYSVSREKKESFPLTVTSAQKNPTAFYLCASSILESNEQYFGPGTRLTVT.

The chain recombines TRBV9 with TRBJ2-7; 9 nucleotides match TRBD1. From germline, CDR1 is SGDLS and CDR2 YYNGEE. The ends lost 4 bases at V and 4 bases at J; junction bases unmatched: 6. The CDR3 contains 14 residues. The CDR3: CASSSGTGLYEQYF. The CDR3 region has the DNA TGTGCCAGCAGCTCCGGGACAGGGCTGTACGAGCAGTACTTC.

The count of this clone is one. V is TRBV6-5 and J is TRBJ1-6; 12 nucleotides match TRBD1. The CDR3 has 15 residues. The germline V gene encodes CDR1 MNHEY and CDR2 SVGAGI. Losses at the gene ends were 2 bases for V and 11 bases for J; bases not matched to a gene: 4. Here the CDR3 DNA reads TGTGCCAGCAGTTACACCGGGACAGGGGGCACACCCCTCCACTTT. It translates to CASSYTGTGGTPLHF.

The J gene is TRBJ1-4, the V gene TRBV6-5; D call uncertain. The V and J ends lost 4 bases and 0 bases respectively, with 6 bases between them. The CDR3 contains 14 residues. CDR1 and CDR2 (germline): MNHEY, SVGAGI. The CDR3 DNA follows: TGTGCCAGCAGTTTCTCCGCAACTAATGAAAAACTGTTTTTT. Translation: CASSFSATNEKLFF.

The gene calls are TRBV7-3 and TRBJ2-7; maybe TRBD2 (6 bases). Per germline, CDR1 SGHTA and CDR2 FQGTGA. Trimming cost V 1 base and J 1 base, with 11 bases left between them. The CDR3 length is 15 residues. The CDR3 coding sequence is TGTGCCAGCAGCTTAATACCGGGGGAATCCTACGAGCAGTACTTC. This gives the protein CASSLIPGESYEQYF.

This chain connects TRBV6-2 or TRBV6-3 to TRBJ2-4, with TRBD2 matching 8 bases. The germline gives CDR1 MNHEY, CDR2 SVGEGT. The CDR3 has 19 residues. J gave up 2 bases and V 4 bases, and 16 bases lay outside the gene matches. The DNA of the CDR3 is TGTGCCAGCAGTTTGGGGGCGACCGGGACTAGTCCGTCCAAAAACATTCAGTACTTC. Encoded protein: CASSLGATGTSPSKNIQYF.

The chain recombines TRBV19 with TRBJ2-1; D not resolved. CDR1 and CDR2 (germline): LNHDA, SQIVND (reference sequence). V dropped 5 bases and J dropped 6 bases, with 5 bases sitting between them. The CDR3 has 11 residues. The CDR3 DNA reads TGTGCCAGTAGTTTCGGCAATGAGCAGTTCTTC. This sequence encodes CASSFGNEQFF.

The chain combines TRBV19 with TRBJ2-5, with 7 bases fitting TRBD1. After removal of 6 bases from V and 5 bases from J, the junction contained 3 bases not matched to a gene. The germline gives CDR1 LNHDA, CDR2 SQIVND (reference sequence). The CDR3 is 12 residues long. In DNA form, the CDR3 reads TGTGCCAGTAGCGTCAGGGGGGAGACCCAGTACTTC. It codes for CASSVRGETQYF.

The chain carries TRBV19 and TRBJ2-7; TRBD1 matches 10 bases. The CDR3 contains 15 residues. Germline CDR1 LNHDA, CDR2 SQIVND (reference sequence). With 1 base clipped from V and 4 bases from J, the junction kept 4 bases outside the gene matches. The CDR3 coding sequence is TGTGCCAGTAGTATAGCCGGACAGGGGGTGTACGAGCAGTACTTC. Translating it yields CASSIAGQGVYEQYF.

The chain employs TRBV7-2 and TRBJ2-1, with 7 nucleotides matching TRBD1. Trimming removed 4 bases from V and 1 base from J; junction bases left unmatched: 7. This CDR3 spans 16 amino acids. The germline CDR1 and CDR2 sequences are SGHTA and FQGNSA. CDR3 DNA sequence: TGTGCCAGCAGCTCCCGACAGGGAGTGTCCTACAATGAGCAGTTCTTC. Translating gives CASSSRQGVSYNEQFF. Based on the CDR3 plus reference TRBV7-2 and TRBJ2-1, the full variable domain is GAGVSQSPSNKVTEKGKDVELRCDPISGHTALYWYRQSLGQGLEFLIYFQGNSAPDKSGLPSDRFSAERTGGSVSTLTIQRTQQEDSAVYLCASSSRQGVSYNEQFFGPGTRLTVL.

The rearrangement joins TRBV6-5 to TRBJ2-7; the D gene is possibly TRBD1 (6 bases). Deletions cut 5 bases from V and 2 bases from J, with 16 bases between. This CDR3 spans 15 amino acids. Per the germline V gene, CDR1 is MNHEY and CDR2 is SVGAGI. In nucleotides, the CDR3 is TGTGCCAGCAGTCCCCAGAGTACAGGGCCCTACGAGCAGTACTTC. Protein product: CASSPQSTGPYEQYF.

The chain joins TRBV5-1 to TRBJ2-3; 10 nucleotides align to TRBD2. Unmatched junction bases numbered 7, after V lost 3 bases and J lost 6 bases. The CDR3 has 15 amino acids. Germline CDR1 and CDR2: SGHRS and YFSETQ. CDR3 sequence: CASSYRSGGLDTQYF. As DNA, the CDR3 is TGCGCCAGCAGCTATCGTAGCGGGGGGCTGGATACGCAGTATTTT.

The chain combines TRBV7-9 with TRBJ1-2; tentatively, D is TRBD1 (6 bases). Germline CDR1 and CDR2: SEHNR and FQNEAQ (reference sequence). This CDR3 comprises 14 residues. Trimming pared 1 base from V and 6 bases from J, leaving 12 bases between. The CDR3 nucleotides read TGTGCCAGCAGCTTAGTTCTGGGGGCGGATGGCTACACCTTC. It translates to CASSLVLGADGYTF. Looking up the rest from reference TRBV7-9 and TRBJ1-2 gives the full variable domain: DTGVSQNPRHKITKRGQNVTFRCDPISEHNRLYWYRQTLGQGPEFLTYFQNEAQLEKSRLLSDRFSAERPKGSFSTLEIQRTEQGDSAMYLCASSLVLGADGYTFGSGTRLTVV.

The chain employs TRBV4-3 and TRBJ1-3; 7 nucleotides agree with TRBD1. The CDR3 runs to 17 residues. The germline CDR1 and CDR2 sequences are LGHNA and YSLEER. Trimming at V came to 1 base and at J to 1 base, leaving 7 bases not matched to a gene. The CDR3 nucleotides read TGCGCCAGCAGCCAAGGGTCGACAGGGATATCTGGAAACACCATATATTTT. This gives the protein CASSQGSTGISGNTIYF.

The chain couples TRBV4-3 to TRBJ2-1; 8 bases align to TRBD2. Germline CDR1 and CDR2: LGHNA and YSLEER. The V gene end was trimmed by 2 bases and the J gene end by 2 bases; junction bases not matched to a gene: 5. This CDR3 region has 16 residues. CDR3 sequence reads: CASSQYSGVTYNEQFF. The CDR3 DNA reads as TGCGCCAGCAGCCAATATAGCGGGGTAACCTACAATGAGCAGTTCTTC.

This clone has just a few counts. The V call is TRBV5-1, the J call TRBJ2-5; 8 bases align to TRBD1. Trimming cost V 1 base and J 6 bases; bases outside gene matches: 11. This CDR3 region has 16 residues. Germline lookup yields CDR1 SGHRS and CDR2 YFSETQ. The CDR3 DNA reads TGCGCCAGCAGCTTGACCCCACTGACAGGGGCGAAGACCCAGTACTTC. It is translated as CASSLTPLTGAKTQYF. The complete variable domain, with remaining parts taken from reference TRBV5-1 and TRBJ2-5, reads KAGVTQTPRYLIKTRGQQVTLSCSPISGHRSVSWYQQTPGQGLQFLFEYFSETQRNKGNFPGRFSGRQFSNSRSEMNVSTLELGDSALYLCASSLTPLTGAKTQYFGPGTRLLVL.

A few counts support this clone. This chain connects TRBV5-1 to TRBJ2-3, with 15 nucleotides matching TRBD2. The ends lost 7 bases at V and 3 bases at J; junction bases unmatched: 3. There are 15 residues in the CDR3. Germline V gives CDR1 SGHRS, CDR2 YFSETQ. The CDR3 DNA reads as TGCGCCAGCGAGGGACTAGCGGGAGGTACAGATACGCAGTATTTT. Its protein is CASEGLAGGTDTQYF.

This chain joins TRBV5-1 and TRBJ2-3; D is unclear. Deletions cut 3 bases from V and 8 bases from J, with 22 bases between. CDR3 length: 16 amino acids. Germline-derived CDR1 and CDR2 are SGHRS and YFSETQ. The CDR3 region is CASSSARHGQPGTQYF. The CDR3 DNA reads as TGCGCCAGCAGCTCCGCACGGCATGGGCAGCCTGGTACGCAGTATTTT.

The genes are TRBV15 and TRBJ2-7; D is possibly TRBD1 (5 bases). Trimming took 0 bases from V and 3 from J, leaving 6 bases between them. Germline V gene sequence: CDR1 LNHNV, CDR2 YYDKDF (reference sequence). This CDR3 comprises 13 residues. CDR3 DNA: TGTGCCACCAGCAGAGATCAGGGCTACGAGCAGTACTTC. Its protein product is CATSRDQGYEQYF.

The chain joins TRBV7-9 to TRBJ2-5, with 10 bases matching TRBD2. V was clipped by 5 bases and J by 4 bases; unmatched bases: 7. Germline CDR1 and CDR2: SEHNR and FQNEAQ (reference sequence). CDR3 length: 15 amino acids. The CDR3 DNA follows: TGTGCCAGCAGCCAAGGAGCGGGAGGGTCAGAGACCCAGTACTTC. Its protein is CASSQGAGGSETQYF.

The genes are TRBV3-1 (or the pseudogene TRBV3-2) and TRBJ1-4, with 8 positions matching TRBD1. CDR1 and CDR2 (germline): LGHDT, YNNKEL (reference sequence). This CDR3 contains 17 residues. Trimming cost V 4 bases and J 0 bases; bases outside gene matches: 7. For the CDR3, the DNA is TGTGCCAGCAGCCTCCGACAGGGGATAGCAACTAATGAAAAACTGTTTTTT. Amino acid sequence: CASSLRQGIATNEKLFF.

The V and J genes are TRBV9 and TRBJ1-1; D is perhaps TRBD1 (6 bases). The CDR3 has 17 amino acids. CDR1 is SGDLS, CDR2 YYNGEE, per germline. V was trimmed by 0 bases and J by 1 base, leaving 16 bases between them. The CDR3 bases are TGTGCCAGCAGCGTAGTCCCCGGCCACAGGGAGAACACTGAAGCTTTCTTT. Encoded protein: CASSVVPGHRENTEAFF.

This clone was observed a handful of times. Here the CDR3 DNA reads TGTGCCAGCAGCCATGCGGGCGGGAGAGATGACGAGCAGTACTTC. As protein: CASSHAGGRDDEQYF. The chain carries TRBV3-1 (or the pseudogene TRBV3-2) and TRBJ2-7; 7 bases line up with TRBD2. The V and J ends lost 3 bases and 5 bases, in that order; junction bases with no gene match: 10. The germline V gene encodes CDR1 LGHDT and CDR2 YNNKEL (reference sequence). CDR3 length: 15 amino acids.

J is TRBJ1-1 and V is TRBV10-3, with D unresolved. The length of the CDR3 is 13 residues. Between the trimmed V and J ends, which lost 4 bases and 0 bases, there was a span of 6 bases. Germline values: CDR1 ENHRY, CDR2 SYGVKD. The DNA of the CDR3 is TGTGCCATCAGTGTATCCTTGAACACTGAAGCTTTCTTT. Translation gives CAISVSLNTEAFF.

V and J are TRBV5-1 and TRBJ2-5; 9 positions match TRBD2. The V gene's germline CDR1 is SGHRS and CDR2 YFSETQ. The length of the CDR3 is 15 residues. Losses at the gene ends were 0 bases for V and 5 bases for J; bases not matched to a gene: 5. CDR3 loop: CASSLARAGGETQYF. In DNA, the CDR3 is TGCGCCAGCAGCTTGGCTAGGGCGGGGGGGGAGACCCAGTACTTC.